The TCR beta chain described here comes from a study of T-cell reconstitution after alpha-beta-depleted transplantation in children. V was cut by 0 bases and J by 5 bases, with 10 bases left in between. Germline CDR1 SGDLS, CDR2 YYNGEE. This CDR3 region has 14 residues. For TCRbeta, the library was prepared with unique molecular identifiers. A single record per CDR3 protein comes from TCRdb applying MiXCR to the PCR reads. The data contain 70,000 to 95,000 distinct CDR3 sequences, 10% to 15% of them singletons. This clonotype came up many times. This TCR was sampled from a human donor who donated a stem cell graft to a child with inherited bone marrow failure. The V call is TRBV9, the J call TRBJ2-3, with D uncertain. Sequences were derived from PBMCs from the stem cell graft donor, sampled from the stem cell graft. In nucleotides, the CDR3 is TGTGCCAGCAGCGTAGCGTCCCTCGGAGATACGCAGTATTTT. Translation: CASSVASLGDTQYF.